In its sample, the clone carrying this T cell receptor (beta chain) ranks as medium-sized. Its target is unknown. MiXCR, applied by TCRdb to the 5' RACE reads, yields one record per CDR3 protein. The sample records more than 75,000 distinct CDR3 sequences, around a quarter being singletons. The sample originates from a study of T-cell memory formation after mild COVID-19. Overall study findings and caveats: CD4+ contracting clones were mainly CM and EM; CD8+ ones, EMRA.

Trimming cost V 4 bases and J 7 bases, with 13 bases left between them. The CDR3 contains 13 residues. The genes are TRBV12-3 or TRBV12-4 and TRBJ1-2; D remains ambiguous. This clonotype was obtained from a man younger than 30 who had mild COVID-19 (a few samples of this study predate the infection). Cell type and time point are not known. Sequencing used PBMCs or a T cell subset sorted from them (not recorded which). CDR3 residues: CASSSNGFGGYTF. The CDR3, as DNA: TGTGCCAGCAGTTCCAATGGTTTCGGTGGCTACACCTTC.